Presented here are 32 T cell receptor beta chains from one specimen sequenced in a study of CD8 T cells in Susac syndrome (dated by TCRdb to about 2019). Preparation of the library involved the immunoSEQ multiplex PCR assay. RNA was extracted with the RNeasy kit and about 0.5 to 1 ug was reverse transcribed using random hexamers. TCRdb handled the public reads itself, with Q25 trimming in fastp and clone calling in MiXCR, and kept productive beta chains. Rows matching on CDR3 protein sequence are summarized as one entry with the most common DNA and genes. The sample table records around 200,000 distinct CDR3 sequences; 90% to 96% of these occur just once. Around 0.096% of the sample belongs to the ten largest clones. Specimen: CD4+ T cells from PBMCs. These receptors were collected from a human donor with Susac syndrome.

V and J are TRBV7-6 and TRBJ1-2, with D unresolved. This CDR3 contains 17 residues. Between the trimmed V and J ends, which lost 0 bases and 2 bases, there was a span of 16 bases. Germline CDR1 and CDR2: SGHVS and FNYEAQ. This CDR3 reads CASSLAIGPALNYGYTF. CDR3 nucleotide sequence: TGTGCCAGCAGCTTAGCAATAGGGCCAGCCTTGAACTATGGCTACACCTTC. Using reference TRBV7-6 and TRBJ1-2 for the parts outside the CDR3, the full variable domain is GAGVSQSPRYKVTKRGQDVALRCDPISGHVSLYWYRQALGQGPEFLTYFNYEAQQDKSGLPNDRFSAERPEGSISTLTIQRTEQRDSAMYRCASSLAIGPALNYGYTFGSGTRLTVV.

As DNA, the CDR3 is TGTGCCAGCAGTGATACGGCCATATCACCCCTCCACTTT. Translating gives CASSDTAISPLHF. The chain recombines TRBV6-4 with TRBJ1-6; D gene ambiguous. This CDR3 comprises 13 residues. Germline loops: CDR1 MRHNA, CDR2 SNTAGT. V lost 3 bases and J 10 bases, leaving 10 bases between the germline ends.

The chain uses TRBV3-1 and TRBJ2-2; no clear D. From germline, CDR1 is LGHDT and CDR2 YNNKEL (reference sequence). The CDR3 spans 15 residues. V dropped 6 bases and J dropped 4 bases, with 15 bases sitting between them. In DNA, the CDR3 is TGTGCCAGCAGAACGGTGGGGTCGACCACCGGGGAGCTGTTTTTT. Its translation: CASRTVGSTTGELFF. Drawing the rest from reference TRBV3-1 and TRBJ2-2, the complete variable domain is DTAVSQTPKYLVTQMGNDKSIKCEQNLGHDTMYWYKQDSKKFLKIMFSYNNKELIINETVPNRFSPKSPDKAHLNLHINSLELGDSAVYFCASRTVGSTTGELFFGEGSRLTVL.

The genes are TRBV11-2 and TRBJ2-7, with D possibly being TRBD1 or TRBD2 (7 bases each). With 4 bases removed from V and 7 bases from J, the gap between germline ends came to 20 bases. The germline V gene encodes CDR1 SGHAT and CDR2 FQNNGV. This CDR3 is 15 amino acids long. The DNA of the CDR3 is TGTGCCAGCAGCTCAACGACAGGGAGGGCCGGGGAGCAGTACTTC. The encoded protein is CASSSTTGRAGEQYF. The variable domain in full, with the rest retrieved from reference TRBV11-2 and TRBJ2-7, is EAGVAQSPRYKIIEKRQSVAFWCNPISGHATLYWYQQILGQGPKLLIQFQNNGVVDDSQLPKDRFSAERLKGVDSTLKIQPAKLEDSAVYLCASSSTTGRAGEQYFGPGTRLTVT.

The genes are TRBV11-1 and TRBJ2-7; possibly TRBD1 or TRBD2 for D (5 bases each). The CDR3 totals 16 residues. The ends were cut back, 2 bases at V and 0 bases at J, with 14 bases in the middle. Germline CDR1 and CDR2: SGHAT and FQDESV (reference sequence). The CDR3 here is CASSLWGRRNSYEQYF. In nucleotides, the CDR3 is TGTGCCAGCAGCTTATGGGGACGGAGGAACTCCTACGAGCAGTACTTC.

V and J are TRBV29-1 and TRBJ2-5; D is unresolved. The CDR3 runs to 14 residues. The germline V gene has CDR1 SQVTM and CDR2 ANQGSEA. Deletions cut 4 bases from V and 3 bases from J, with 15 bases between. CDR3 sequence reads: CSVGRVSLKETQYF. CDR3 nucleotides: TGCAGCGTTGGCCGGGTCTCCCTCAAAGAGACCCAGTACTTC.

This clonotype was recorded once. The CDR3: CSVEDGPGKTNTGELFF. The CDR3 DNA is TGCAGCGTTGAAGATGGACCGGGGAAAACGAACACCGGGGAGCTGTTTTTT. This chain uses TRBV29-1 with TRBJ2-2; TRBD2 might be the D (5 bases). Germline-derived CDR1 and CDR2 are SQVTM and ANQGSEA. The CDR3 spans 17 residues. Trimming took off 0 bases at V and 0 bases at J, with 14 bases between the two ends.

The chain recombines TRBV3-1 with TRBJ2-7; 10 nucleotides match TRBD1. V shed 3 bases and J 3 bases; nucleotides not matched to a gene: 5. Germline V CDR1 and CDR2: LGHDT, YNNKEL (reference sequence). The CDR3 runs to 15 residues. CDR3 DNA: TGTGCCAGCAGCCACCTTGGACAGGGGGGCTACGAGCAGTACTTC. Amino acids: CASSHLGQGGYEQYF.

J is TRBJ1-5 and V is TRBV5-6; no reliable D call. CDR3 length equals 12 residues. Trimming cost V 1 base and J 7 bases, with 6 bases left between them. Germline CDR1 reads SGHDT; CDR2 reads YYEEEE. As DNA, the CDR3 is TGTGCCAGCAGCTTGTGGGCCCAGCCCCAGCATTTT. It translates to CASSLWAQPQHF.

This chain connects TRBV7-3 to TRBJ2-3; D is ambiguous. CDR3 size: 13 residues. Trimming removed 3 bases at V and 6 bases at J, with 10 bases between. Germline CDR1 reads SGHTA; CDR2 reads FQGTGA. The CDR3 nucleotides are TGTGCCAGCAGCTTCTCGTTCTCGGATACGCAGTATTTT. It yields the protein CASSFSFSDTQYF.

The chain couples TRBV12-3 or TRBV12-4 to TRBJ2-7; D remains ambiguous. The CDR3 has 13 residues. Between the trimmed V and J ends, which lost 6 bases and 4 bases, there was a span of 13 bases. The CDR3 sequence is CASRAGGIYEQYF. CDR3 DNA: TGTGCCAGCAGGGCAGGTGGAATATACGAGCAGTACTTC.

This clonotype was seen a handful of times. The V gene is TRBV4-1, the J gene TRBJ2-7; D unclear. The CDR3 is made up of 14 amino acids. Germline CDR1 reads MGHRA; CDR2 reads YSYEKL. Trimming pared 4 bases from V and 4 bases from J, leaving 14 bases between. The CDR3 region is CASSRPGQLYEQYF. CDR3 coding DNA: TGCGCCAGCAGCCGGCCCGGTCAGTTGTACGAGCAGTACTTC.

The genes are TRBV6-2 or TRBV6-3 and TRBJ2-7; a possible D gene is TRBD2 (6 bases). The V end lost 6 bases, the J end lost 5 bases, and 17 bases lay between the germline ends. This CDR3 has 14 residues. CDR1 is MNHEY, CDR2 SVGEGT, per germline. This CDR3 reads CASSLDGGTDEQYF. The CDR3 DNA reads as TGTGCCAGCAGCCTCGATGGAGGGACGGACGAGCAGTACTTC.

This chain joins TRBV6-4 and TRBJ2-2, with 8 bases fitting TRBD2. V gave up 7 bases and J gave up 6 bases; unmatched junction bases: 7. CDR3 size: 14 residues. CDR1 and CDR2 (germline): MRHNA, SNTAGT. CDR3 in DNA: TGTGCCAGCAAAATTGAGCGGGGGCCCGGGGAGCTGTTTTTT. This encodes CASKIERGPGELFF.

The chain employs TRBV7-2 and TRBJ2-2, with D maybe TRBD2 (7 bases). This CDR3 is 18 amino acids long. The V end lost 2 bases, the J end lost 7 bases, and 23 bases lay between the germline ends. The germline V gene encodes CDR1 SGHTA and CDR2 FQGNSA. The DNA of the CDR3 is TGTGCCAGCAGCTTATTCGGAGGGGGGGCCAGTTACATCGGGGAGCTGTTTTTT. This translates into CASSLFGGGASYIGELFF.

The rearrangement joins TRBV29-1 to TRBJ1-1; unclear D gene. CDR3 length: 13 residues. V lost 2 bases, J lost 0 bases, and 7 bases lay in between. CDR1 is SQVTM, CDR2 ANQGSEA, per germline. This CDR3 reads CSVETRMNTEAFF. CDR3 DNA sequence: TGCAGCGTTGAAACCAGAATGAACACTGAAGCTTTCTTT.

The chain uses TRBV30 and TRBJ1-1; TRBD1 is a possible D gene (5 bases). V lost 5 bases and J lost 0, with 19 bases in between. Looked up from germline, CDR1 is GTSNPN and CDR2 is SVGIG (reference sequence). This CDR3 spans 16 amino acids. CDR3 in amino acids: CAWGPYPTAMNTEAFF. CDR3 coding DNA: TGTGCCTGGGGCCCCTATCCGACAGCCATGAACACTGAAGCTTTCTTT.

The CDR3 DNA reads as TGTGCTAGTGGTCCACAGGGGGCACTGAATCAGCCCCAGCATTTT. It yields the protein CASGPQGALNQPQHF. V and J are TRBV12-5 and TRBJ1-5; TRBD1 aligns across 9 bases. Per the germline V gene, CDR1 is LGHNT and CDR2 is FRNRAP. Germline trimming cut 5 bases from V and 4 bases from J; bases unmatched to any gene: 6. The CDR3 spans 15 residues. Drawing the rest from reference TRBV12-5 and TRBJ1-5, the complete variable domain is DARVTQTPRHKVTEMGQEVTMRCQPILGHNTVFWYRQTMMQGLELLAYFRNRAPLDDSGMPKDRFSAEMPDATLATLKIQPSEPRDSAVYFCASGPQGALNQPQHFGDGTRLSIL.

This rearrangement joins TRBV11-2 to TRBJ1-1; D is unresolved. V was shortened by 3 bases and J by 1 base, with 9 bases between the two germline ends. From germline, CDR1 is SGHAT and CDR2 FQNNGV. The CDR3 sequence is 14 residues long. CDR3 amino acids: CASSFHLQNTEAFF. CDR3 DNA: TGTGCCAGCAGCTTTCATCTTCAGAACACTGAAGCTTTCTTT.

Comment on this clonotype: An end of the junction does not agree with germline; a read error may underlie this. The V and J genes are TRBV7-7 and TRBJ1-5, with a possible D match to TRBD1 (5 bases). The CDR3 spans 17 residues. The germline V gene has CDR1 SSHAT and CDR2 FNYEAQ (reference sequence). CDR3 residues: CASSLTSSRVGNQPQHF. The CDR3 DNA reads TGTGCTAGCAGCCTAACCTCGAGCAGGGTGGGGAATCAGCCCCAGCATTTT.

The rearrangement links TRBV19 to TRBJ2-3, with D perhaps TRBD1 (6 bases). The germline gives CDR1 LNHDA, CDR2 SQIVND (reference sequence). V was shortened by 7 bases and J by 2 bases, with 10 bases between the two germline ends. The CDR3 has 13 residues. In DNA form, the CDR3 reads TGTGCCAGTAAACGGGACACCACAGATACGCAGTATTTT. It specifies CASKRDTTDTQYF. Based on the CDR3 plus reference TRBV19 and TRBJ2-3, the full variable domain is DGGITQSPKYLFRKEGQNVTLSCEQNLNHDAMYWYRQDPGQGLRLIYYSQIVNDFQKGDIAEGYSVSREKKESFPLTVTSAQKNPTAFYLCASKRDTTDTQYFGPGTRLTVL.

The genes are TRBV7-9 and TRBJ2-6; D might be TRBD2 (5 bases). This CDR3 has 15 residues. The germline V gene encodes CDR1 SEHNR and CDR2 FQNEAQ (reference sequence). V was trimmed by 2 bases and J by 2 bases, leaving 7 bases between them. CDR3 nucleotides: TGTGCCAGCAGCTTAACCGGGGCTGGGGCCAACGTCCTGACTTTC. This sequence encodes CASSLTGAGANVLTF.

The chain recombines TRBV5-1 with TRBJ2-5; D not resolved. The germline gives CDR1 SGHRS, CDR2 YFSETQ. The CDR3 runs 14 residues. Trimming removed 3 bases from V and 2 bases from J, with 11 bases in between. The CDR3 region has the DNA TGCGCCAGCAGCTCCTCTTGGTTACAAGAGACCCAGTACTTC. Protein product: CASSSSWLQETQYF.

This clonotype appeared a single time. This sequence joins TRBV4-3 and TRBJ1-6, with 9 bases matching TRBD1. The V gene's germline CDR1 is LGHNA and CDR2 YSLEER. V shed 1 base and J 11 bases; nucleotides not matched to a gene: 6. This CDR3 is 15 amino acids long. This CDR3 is CASSQAGTGLTPLHF. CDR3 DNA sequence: TGCGCCAGCAGCCAAGCCGGGACAGGGTTAACACCCCTCCACTTT.

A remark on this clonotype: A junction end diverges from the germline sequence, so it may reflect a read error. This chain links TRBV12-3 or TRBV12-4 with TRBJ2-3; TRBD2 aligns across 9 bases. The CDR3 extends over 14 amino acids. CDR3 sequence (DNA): TGTGCCAGCAGATTAGCGGGGGGCACAGATACGCAGTATTTT. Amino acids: CASRLAGGTDTQYF.

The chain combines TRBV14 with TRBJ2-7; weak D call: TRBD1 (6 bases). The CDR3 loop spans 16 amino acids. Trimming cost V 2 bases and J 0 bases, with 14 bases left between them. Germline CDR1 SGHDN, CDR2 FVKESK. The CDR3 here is CASSQLWTAFSYEQYF. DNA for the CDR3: TGTGCCAGCAGCCAACTCTGGACAGCCTTCTCCTACGAGCAGTACTTC.

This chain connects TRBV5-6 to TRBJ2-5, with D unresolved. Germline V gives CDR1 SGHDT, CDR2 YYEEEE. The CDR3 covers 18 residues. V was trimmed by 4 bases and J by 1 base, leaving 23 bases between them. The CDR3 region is CASSRRSILQAFQETQYF. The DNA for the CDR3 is TGTGCCAGCAGCCGCCGCTCAATACTCCAGGCGTTCCAAGAGACCCAGTACTTC.

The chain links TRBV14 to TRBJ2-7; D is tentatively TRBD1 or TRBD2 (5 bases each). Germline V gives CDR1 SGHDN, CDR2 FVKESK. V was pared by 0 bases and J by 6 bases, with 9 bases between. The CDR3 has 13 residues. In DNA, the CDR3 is TGTGCCAGCAGCCAAGATTGGGGGACCGAGCAGTACTTC. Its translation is CASSQDWGTEQYF.

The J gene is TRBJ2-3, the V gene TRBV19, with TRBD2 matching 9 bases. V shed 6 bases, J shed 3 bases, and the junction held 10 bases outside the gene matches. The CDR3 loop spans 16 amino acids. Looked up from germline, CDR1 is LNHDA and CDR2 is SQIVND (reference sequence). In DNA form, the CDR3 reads TGTGCCAGTAGCTTACAAATAGCGGGGGCTACAGATACGCAGTATTTT. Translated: CASSLQIAGATDTQYF. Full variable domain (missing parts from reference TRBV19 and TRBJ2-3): DGGITQSPKYLFRKEGQNVTLSCEQNLNHDAMYWYRQDPGQGLRLIYYSQIVNDFQKGDIAEGYSVSREKKESFPLTVTSAQKNPTAFYLCASSLQIAGATDTQYFGPGTRLTVL.

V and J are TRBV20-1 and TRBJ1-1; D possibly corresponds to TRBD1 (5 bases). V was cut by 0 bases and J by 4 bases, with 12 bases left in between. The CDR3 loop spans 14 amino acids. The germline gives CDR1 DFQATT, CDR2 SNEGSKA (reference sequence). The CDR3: CSARDGTGRTEAFF. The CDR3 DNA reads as TGCAGTGCTAGAGATGGGACGGGGCGCACTGAAGCTTTCTTT.

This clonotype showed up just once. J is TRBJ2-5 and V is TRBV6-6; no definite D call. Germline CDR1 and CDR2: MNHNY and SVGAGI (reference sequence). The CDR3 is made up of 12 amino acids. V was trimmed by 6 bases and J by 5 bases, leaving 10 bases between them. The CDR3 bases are TGTGCCAGCAGCAGACGGTGGGAGACCCAGTACTTC. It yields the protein CASSRRWETQYF.

The CDR3 DNA sequence: TGTGCCAGCAGTTTAGCGCCGTCCTACGAGCAGTACTTC. It translates to CASSLAPSYEQYF. This chain connects TRBV12-3 or TRBV12-4 to TRBJ2-7, with D hard to call. This CDR3 is 13 amino acids long. V shed 0 bases and J shed 1 base, with 4 bases lying between them.